The 6 T cell receptor beta chains below all came from one sample that was sequenced in a study of Ad26.COV2.S vaccination and SARS-CoV-2 variants. TCRdb keeps only in-frame clones here, not all; method: immunoSEQ multiplex PCR. The table includes about 350,000 clones, around 92% detected once. Here the sequenced sample was peripheral blood, taken after recovery from COVID-19. The origin of the receptors is a human donor who had recovered from COVID-19.

The chain joins TRBV15 to TRBJ1-6, with 7 bases fitting TRBD1. Germline V gene sequence: CDR1 LNHNV, CDR2 YYDKDF (reference sequence). With V trimmed by 5 bases and J by 6 bases, 10 bases remained unmatched. The CDR3 is 16 amino acids. The CDR3 reads CATSWGGDSGNSPLHF. CDR3 sequence (DNA): TGTGCCACCAGCTGGGGGGGGGACAGCGGTAATTCACCCCTCCACTTT.

The chain is built from TRBV19 and TRBJ1-3, with no clear D. The germline V and J ends were trimmed by 2 bases and 4 bases, with 12 bases remaining between them. The CDR3 has 15 amino acids. Germline V CDR1 and CDR2: LNHDA, SQIVND (reference sequence). The CDR3 sequence is CASSIFRLGGNTIYF. CDR3 coding DNA: TGTGCCAGTAGTATATTCCGGTTGGGGGGAAACACCATATATTTT.

The rearrangement uses TRBV5-6 and TRBJ2-7; 7 bases align to TRBD2. This CDR3 has 15 residues. From germline, CDR1 is SGHDT and CDR2 YYEEEE. J lost 4 bases, V lost 4 bases, and 11 bases had no gene match. The DNA of the CDR3 is TGTGCCAGCAGCCACCGGGACTACAATTATTACGAGCAGTACTTC. This codes for CASSHRDYNYYEQYF.

The rearrangement links TRBV3-1 (or the pseudogene TRBV3-2) to TRBJ2-5, with 8 positions matching TRBD1. Trimming took 3 bases from V and 0 from J; bases not matched to a gene: 0. This CDR3 region has 14 residues. The germline V gene encodes CDR1 LGHDT and CDR2 YNNKEL (reference sequence). The CDR3 protein is CASSQGQDQETQYF. CDR3 DNA sequence: TGTGCCAGCAGCCAGGGACAGGACCAAGAGACCCAGTACTTC.

The chain recombines TRBV27 with TRBJ2-7, with 9 nucleotides matching TRBD1. The CDR3 runs to 13 residues. The ends lost 1 base at V and 12 bases at J; junction bases unmatched: 7. Looked up from germline, CDR1 is MNHEY and CDR2 is SMNVEV (reference sequence). The CDR3 here is CASSLFGDRDPYF. The CDR3 coding sequence is TGTGCCAGCAGTTTATTCGGGGACAGGGACCCGTACTTC.

V and J are TRBV6-5 and TRBJ2-5; no firm D call. CDR3 length: 13 residues. Germline values: CDR1 MNHEY, CDR2 SVGAGI. Trimming stripped 0 bases from V and 5 bases from J, with 7 bases between. The CDR3 loop reads CASSYSRSETQYF. The CDR3 DNA reads TGTGCCAGCAGTTACTCGAGGTCCGAGACCCAGTACTTC.